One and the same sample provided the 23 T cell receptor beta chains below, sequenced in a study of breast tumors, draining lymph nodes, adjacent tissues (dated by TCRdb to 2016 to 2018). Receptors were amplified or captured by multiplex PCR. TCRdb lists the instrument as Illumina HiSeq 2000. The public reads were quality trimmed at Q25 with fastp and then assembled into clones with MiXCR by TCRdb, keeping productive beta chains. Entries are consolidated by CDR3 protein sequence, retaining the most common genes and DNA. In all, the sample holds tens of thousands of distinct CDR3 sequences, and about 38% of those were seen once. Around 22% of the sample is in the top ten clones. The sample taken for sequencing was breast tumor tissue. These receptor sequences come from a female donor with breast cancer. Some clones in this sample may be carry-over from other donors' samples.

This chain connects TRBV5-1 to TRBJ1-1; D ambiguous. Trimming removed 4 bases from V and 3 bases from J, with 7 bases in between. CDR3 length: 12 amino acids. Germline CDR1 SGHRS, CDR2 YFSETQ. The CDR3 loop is CASSLRDTEAFF. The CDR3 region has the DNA TGCGCCAGCAGCCTCCGGGACACTGAAGCTTTCTTT. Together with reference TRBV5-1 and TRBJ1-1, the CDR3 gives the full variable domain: KAGVTQTPRYLIKTRGQQVTLSCSPISGHRSVSWYQQTPGQGLQFLFEYFSETQRNKGNFPGRFSGRQFSNSRSEMNVSTLELGDSALYLCASSLRDTEAFFGQGTRLTVV.

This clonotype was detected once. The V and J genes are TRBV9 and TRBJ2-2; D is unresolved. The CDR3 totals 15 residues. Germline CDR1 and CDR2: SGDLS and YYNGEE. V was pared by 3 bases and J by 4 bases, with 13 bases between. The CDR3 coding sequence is TGTGCCAGCAGCGCACGGCAGCCGGCCACCGGGGAGCTGTTTTTT. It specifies CASSARQPATGELFF.

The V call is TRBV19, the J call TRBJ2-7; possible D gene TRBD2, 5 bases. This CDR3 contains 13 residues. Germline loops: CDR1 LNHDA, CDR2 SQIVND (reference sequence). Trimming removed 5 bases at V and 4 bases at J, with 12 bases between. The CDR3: CASSSAGGYEQYF. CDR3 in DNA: TGTGCCAGTAGTTCGGCGGGTGGATACGAGCAGTACTTC.

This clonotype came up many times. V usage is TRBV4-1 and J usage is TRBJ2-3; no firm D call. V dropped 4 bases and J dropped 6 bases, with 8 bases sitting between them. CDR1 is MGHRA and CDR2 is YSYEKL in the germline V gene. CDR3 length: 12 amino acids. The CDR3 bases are TGCGCCAGCAGCCCATCCGCGGATACGCAGTATTTT. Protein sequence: CASSPSADTQYF.

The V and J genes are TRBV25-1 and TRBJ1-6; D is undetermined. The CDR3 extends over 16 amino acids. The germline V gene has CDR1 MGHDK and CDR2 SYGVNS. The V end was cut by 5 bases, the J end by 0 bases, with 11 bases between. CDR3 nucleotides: TGTGCCAGCAGTCCACGGGCGAGCTCCTATAATTCACCCCTCCACTTT. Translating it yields CASSPRASSYNSPLHF.

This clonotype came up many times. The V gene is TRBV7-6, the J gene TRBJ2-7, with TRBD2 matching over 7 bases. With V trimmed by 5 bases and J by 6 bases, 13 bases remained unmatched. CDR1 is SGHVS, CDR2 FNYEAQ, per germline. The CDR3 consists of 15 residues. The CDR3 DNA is TGTGCCAGCAGCCCCAGGGCCAGCGGGACCTCCGAGCAGTACTTC. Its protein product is CASSPRASGTSEQYF.

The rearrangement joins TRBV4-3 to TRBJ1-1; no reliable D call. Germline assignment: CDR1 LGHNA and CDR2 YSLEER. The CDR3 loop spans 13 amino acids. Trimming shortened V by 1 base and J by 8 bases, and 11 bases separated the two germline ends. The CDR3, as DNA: TGCGCCAGCAGCCAAGCGCGTGATTGGGAAGCTTTCTTT. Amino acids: CASSQARDWEAFF.

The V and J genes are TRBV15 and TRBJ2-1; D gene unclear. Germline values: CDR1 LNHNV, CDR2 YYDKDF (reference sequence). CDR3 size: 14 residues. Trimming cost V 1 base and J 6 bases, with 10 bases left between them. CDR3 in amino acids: CATSRGVESNEQFF. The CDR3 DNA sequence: TGTGCCACCAGCAGAGGAGTAGAGAGCAATGAGCAGTTCTTC.

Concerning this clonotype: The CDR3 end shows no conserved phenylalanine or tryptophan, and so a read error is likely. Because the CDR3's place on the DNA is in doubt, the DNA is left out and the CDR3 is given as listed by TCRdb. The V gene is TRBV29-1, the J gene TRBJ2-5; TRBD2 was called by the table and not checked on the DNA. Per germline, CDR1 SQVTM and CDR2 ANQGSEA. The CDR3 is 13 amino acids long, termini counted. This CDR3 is CSAAEGRTRPKTS.

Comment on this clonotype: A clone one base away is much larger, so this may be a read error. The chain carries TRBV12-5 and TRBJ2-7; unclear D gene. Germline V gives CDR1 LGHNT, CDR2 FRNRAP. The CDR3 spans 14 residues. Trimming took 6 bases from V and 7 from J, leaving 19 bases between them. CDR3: CASGTGSCFEEQYF. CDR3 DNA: TGTGCTAGTGGAACCGGATCCTGTTTTGAGGAGCAGTACTTC.

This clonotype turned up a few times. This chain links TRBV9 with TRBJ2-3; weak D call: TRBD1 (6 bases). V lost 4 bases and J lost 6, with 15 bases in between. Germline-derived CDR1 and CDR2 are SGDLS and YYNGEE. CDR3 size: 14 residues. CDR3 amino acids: CASSPRTADDTQYF. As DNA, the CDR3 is TGTGCCAGCAGCCCCCGGACAGCCGACGATACGCAGTATTTT.

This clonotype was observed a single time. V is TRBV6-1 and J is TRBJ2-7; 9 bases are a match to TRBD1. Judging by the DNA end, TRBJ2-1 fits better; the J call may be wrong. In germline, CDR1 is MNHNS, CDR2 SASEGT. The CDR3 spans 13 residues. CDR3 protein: CASRQGAGNEQFF. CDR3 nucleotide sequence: TGTGCCAGCAGACAGGGGGCTGGCAATGAGCAGTTCTTC.

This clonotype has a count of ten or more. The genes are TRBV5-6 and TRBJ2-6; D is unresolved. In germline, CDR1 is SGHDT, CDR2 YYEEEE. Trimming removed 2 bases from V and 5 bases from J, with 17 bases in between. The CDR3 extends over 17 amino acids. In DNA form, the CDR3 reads TGTGCCAGCAGCTTATTTTTGGGCAAACACAGGGCCAACGTCCTGACTTTC. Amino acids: CASSLFLGKHRANVLTF.

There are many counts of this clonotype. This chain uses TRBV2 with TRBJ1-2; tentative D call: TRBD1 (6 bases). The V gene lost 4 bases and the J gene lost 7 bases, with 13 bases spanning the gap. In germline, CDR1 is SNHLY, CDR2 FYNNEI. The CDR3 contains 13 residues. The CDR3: CASSVAQGSGYTF. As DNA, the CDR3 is TGTGCCAGCAGTGTGGCGCAGGGGAGTGGCTACACCTTC.

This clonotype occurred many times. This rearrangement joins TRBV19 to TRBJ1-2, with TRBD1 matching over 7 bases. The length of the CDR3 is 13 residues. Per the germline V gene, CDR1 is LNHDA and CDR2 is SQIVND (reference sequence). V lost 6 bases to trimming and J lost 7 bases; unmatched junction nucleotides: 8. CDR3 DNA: TGTGCCAGTAGCCTTACAGGGGTTAGTGGCTACACCTTC. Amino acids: CASSLTGVSGYTF. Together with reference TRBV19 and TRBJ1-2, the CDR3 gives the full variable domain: DGGITQSPKYLFRKEGQNVTLSCEQNLNHDAMYWYRQDPGQGLRLIYYSQIVNDFQKGDIAEGYSVSREKKESFPLTVTSAQKNPTAFYLCASSLTGVSGYTFGSGTRLTVV.

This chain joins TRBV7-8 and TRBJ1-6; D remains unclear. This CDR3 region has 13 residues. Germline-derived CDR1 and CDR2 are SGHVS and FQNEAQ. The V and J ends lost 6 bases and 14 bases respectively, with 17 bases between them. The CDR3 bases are TGTGCCAGCAGTCTCACCTCCATTGCGACCCTCCACTTT. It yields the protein CASSLTSIATLHF.

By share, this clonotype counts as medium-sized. CDR3 in DNA: TGTGCCAGCAGCCCCAGAAGGACAGATACGCAGTATTTT. Its protein product is CASSPRRTDTQYF. The V and J genes are TRBV7-2 and TRBJ2-3, with D uncertain. The CDR3 totals 13 residues. Trimming removed 5 bases from V and 3 bases from J, with 9 bases in between. From germline, CDR1 is SGHTA and CDR2 FQGNSA.

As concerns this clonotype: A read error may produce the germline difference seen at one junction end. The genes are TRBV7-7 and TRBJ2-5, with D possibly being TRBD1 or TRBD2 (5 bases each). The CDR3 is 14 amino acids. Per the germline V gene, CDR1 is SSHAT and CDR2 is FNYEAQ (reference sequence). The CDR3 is CASSLGLGTETQYF. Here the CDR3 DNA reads TGTGCTAGCAGCTTAGGATTGGGGACCGAGACCCAGTACTTC.

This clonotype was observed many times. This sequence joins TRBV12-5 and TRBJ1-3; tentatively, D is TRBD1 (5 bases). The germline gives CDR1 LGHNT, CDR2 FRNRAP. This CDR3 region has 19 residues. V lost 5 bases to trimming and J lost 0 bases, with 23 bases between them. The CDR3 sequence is CASGVGNRDRHFSGNTIYF. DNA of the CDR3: TGTGCTAGTGGTGTTGGCAACCGGGACCGCCATTTCTCTGGAAACACCATATATTTT.

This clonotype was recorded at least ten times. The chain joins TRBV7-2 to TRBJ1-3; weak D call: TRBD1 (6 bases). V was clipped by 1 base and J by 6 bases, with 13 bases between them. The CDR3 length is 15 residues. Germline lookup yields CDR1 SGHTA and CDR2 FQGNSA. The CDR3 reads CASSLDPGQSNTIYF. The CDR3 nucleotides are TGTGCCAGCAGCTTAGACCCTGGACAGTCAAACACCATATATTTT.

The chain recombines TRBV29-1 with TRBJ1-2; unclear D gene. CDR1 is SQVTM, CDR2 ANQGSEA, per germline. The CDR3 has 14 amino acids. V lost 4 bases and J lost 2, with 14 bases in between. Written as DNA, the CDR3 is TGCAGCGTTGCCACCGCCTGGGGAAACTATGGCTACACCTTC. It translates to CSVATAWGNYGYTF.

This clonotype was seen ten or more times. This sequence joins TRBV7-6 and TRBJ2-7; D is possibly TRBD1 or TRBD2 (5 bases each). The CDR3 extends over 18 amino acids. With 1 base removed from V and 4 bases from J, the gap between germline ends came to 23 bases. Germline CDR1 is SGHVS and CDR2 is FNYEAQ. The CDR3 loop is CASSLVAGALGREYEQYF. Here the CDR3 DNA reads TGTGCCAGCAGCTTAGTTGCGGGTGCGTTGGGGCGCGAGTACGAGCAGTACTTC.

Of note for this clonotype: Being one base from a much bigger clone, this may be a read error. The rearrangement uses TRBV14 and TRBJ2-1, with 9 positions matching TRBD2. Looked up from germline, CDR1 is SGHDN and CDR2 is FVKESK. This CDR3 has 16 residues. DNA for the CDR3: TGTGCCAGCAGCCAACTAGCGGGATGGGGGGGGAATGCGCAGTTCTTC. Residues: CASSQLAGWGGNAQFF.